This T cell receptor (beta chain) came from a study of shared clonotypes between healthy human individuals. About the study: Three plates were used per donor for CD4 naive, three for CD4 memory, two for CD8 naive and one for CD8 memory.

Germline CDR1 SNHLY, CDR2 FYNNEI. Between the trimmed V and J ends, which lost 1 base and 3 bases, there was a span of 7 bases. The CDR3 contains 13 residues. Assay execution took place at the deep level. TCRdb's copy holds only in-frame clones and misses some; the assay was immunoSEQ multiplex PCR. The data contain around 79,000 clones, roughly three fifths of them singletons. Donors, healthy HIV-negative adults, lacked recent acute infections or vaccinations. The chain employs TRBV2 and TRBJ2-7; D gene ambiguous. The sample comprised memory CD8+ T cells sorted from blood. The subset is: CD45RO+ cells pooled with CCR7-negative TemRA cells. The TCR sequence derives from a man aged 25-40 years in good health. The CDR3 DNA is TGTGCCAGCAGTGAAGGGTACTACTACGAGCAGTACTTC. Its translation is CASSEGYYYEQYF.